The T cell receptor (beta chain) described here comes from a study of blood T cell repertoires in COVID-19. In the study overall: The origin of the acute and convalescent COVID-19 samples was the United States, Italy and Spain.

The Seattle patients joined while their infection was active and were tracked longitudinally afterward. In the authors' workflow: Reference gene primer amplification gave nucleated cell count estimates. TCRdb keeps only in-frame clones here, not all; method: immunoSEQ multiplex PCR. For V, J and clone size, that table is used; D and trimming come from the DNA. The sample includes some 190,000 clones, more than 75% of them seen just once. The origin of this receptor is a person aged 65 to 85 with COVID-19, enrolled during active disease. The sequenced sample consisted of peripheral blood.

CDR3 residues: CASSLARMNTEAFF. The DNA of the CDR3 is TGTGCCAGCAGCTTAGCGCGGATGAACACTGAAGCTTTCTTT. The rearrangement joins TRBV11-1 to TRBJ1-1; D not certain. The V and J ends lost 0 bases and 0 bases respectively, with 5 bases between them. CDR3 length equals 14 residues. Germline V gives CDR1 SGHAT, CDR2 FQDESV (reference sequence).